Listed here are 19 T cell receptor beta chains from one sample, sequenced in a study of T cell repertoires in cytomegalovirus infection. From the reads, TCRdb called clonotypes with MiXCR, one entry per CDR3 protein. The sample lists 100,000 or so distinct CDR3 sequences, approximately 30% occurring once. For these TCRs, the target antigens are not known. The sample was CD8+ T cells from cultured PBMCs, taken from culture after CMV antigen stimulation. Source of these receptors: a human donor in good health (CMV status not recorded). Some clones in this sample may be carry-over from other donors' samples.

This clonotype was seen many times. The chain couples TRBV7-2 to TRBJ1-2; no reliable D call. The CDR3 has 13 residues. Germline lookup yields CDR1 SGHTA and CDR2 FQGNSA. V lost 1 base and J 2 bases, leaving 5 bases between the germline ends. DNA for the CDR3: TGTGCCAGCAGCTTAGACAGCAACTATGGCTACACCTTC. It encodes CASSLDSNYGYTF.

This clonotype was picked up many times. The chain has TRBV12-3 or TRBV12-4 and TRBJ1-4; 8 bases are shared with TRBD1. This CDR3 spans 15 amino acids. The junction had 8 bases not matched to a gene; V was cut back by 8 bases and J by 3 bases. Here the CDR3 reads CASGIGQGPNEKLFF. The CDR3 coding sequence is TGTGCCAGCGGTATCGGACAGGGCCCTAATGAAAAACTGTTTTTT.

This chain joins TRBV19 and TRBJ2-3, with 12 bases aligning to TRBD2. Trimming cost V 5 bases and J 6 bases; bases outside gene matches: 6. Germline V CDR1 and CDR2: LNHDA, SQIVND (reference sequence). The CDR3 covers 15 residues. The CDR3 DNA sequence: TGTGCCAGTAGTTTGGGACTAGCGGGTTGGGATACGCAGTATTTT. Protein sequence: CASSLGLAGWDTQYF.

CDR3 in amino acids: CASSPKLTGWETQYF. In nucleotides, the CDR3 is TGTGCCAGCAGCCCTAAATTAACGGGGTGGGAGACCCAGTACTTC. This chain joins TRBV7-9 and TRBJ2-5, with D possibly being TRBD2 (5 bases). Germline-derived CDR1 and CDR2 are SEHNR and FQNEAQ (reference sequence). The CDR3 is 15 amino acids. Trimming removed 5 bases at V and 5 bases at J, with 18 bases between.

CDR3 region: CASSLQGALEAFF. The CDR3 DNA sequence: TGTGCCAGCAGCTTACAGGGGGCCTTAGAAGCTTTCTTT. The chain joins TRBV11-1 to TRBJ1-1; 8 bases align to TRBD1. The V segment lost 2 bases and the J segment 8 bases; nucleotides outside the gene matches: 4. Germline V lookup: CDR1 SGHAT, CDR2 FQDESV (reference sequence). The CDR3 is 13 residues long.

The gene calls are TRBV7-2 and TRBJ2-1, with 10 bases lining up with TRBD2. The CDR3 spans 17 residues. V lost 5 bases and J lost 8; bases outside the gene matches: 15. CDR1 and CDR2 from the germline V gene are SGHTA and FQGNSA. The DNA for the CDR3 is TGTGCCAGCAGCCCCATCCTTCTAGCGGGGGTTGGCGATGAGCAGTTCTTC. Residues: CASSPILLAGVGDEQFF.

The chain joins TRBV20-1 to TRBJ2-1; TRBD2 is a possible D gene (5 bases). Germline values: CDR1 DFQATT, CDR2 SNEGSKA (reference sequence). This CDR3 has 13 amino acids. Trimming shortened V by 3 bases and J by 7 bases, and 13 bases separated the two germline ends. The CDR3: CSARPEGPNEQFF. The DNA of the CDR3 is TGCAGTGCTAGGCCCGAGGGCCCGAATGAGCAGTTCTTC.

V gene TRBV19 combines with J gene TRBJ1-2, with 8 nucleotides matching TRBD1. Germline assignment: CDR1 LNHDA and CDR2 SQIVND (reference sequence). The trim removed 0 bases at V and 7 bases at J, leaving 4 bases unmatched. This CDR3 contains 14 residues. CDR3 bases: TGTGCCAGTAGTATAGATCAGGGGGCGCCTGGCTACACCTTC. Protein: CASSIDQGAPGYTF.

This clonotype was recorded at least ten times. The rearrangement joins TRBV27 to TRBJ1-1, with D unresolved. Trimming took off 0 bases at V and 4 bases at J, with 9 bases between the two ends. Germline V gives CDR1 MNHEY, CDR2 SMNVEV (reference sequence). This CDR3 comprises 14 residues. The DNA of the CDR3 is TGTGCCAGCAGTTTATCGAAGGGAGGCACTGAAGCTTTCTTT. Amino acid sequence: CASSLSKGGTEAFF.

V gene TRBV9 combines with J gene TRBJ2-7; D is possibly TRBD1 or TRBD2 (6 bases each). Germline V gene lookup returns CDR1 SGDLS and CDR2 YYNGEE. The V and J ends lost 4 bases and 7 bases respectively, with 18 bases between them. CDR3 length: 14 residues. CDR3 sequence: CASSPEGGSREQYF. CDR3 coding DNA: TGTGCCAGCAGCCCCGAGGGGGGTAGTCGGGAGCAGTACTTC.

The rearrangement links TRBV7-9 to TRBJ1-1; 10 bases align to TRBD1. From germline, CDR1 is SEHNR and CDR2 FQNEAQ (reference sequence). This CDR3 comprises 16 residues. The J segment lost 5 bases and the V segment lost 1 base, leaving 7 bases of the junction unmatched. For the CDR3, the DNA is TGTGCCAGCAGCTTAGTAGGGGGGGACAGGGGAACTGAAGCTTTCTTT. Amino acid sequence: CASSLVGGDRGTEAFF.

The chain joins TRBV20-1 to TRBJ2-7; 8 bases agree with TRBD1. The V segment lost 3 bases and the J segment 2 bases; nucleotides outside the gene matches: 3. CDR1 and CDR2 (germline): DFQATT, SNEGSKA (reference sequence). The CDR3 extends over 13 amino acids. The CDR3, as DNA: TGCAGTGCTAGGCCGGGACAGGCCTACGAGCAGTACTTC. It yields the protein CSARPGQAYEQYF.

This clonotype was seen many times. The chain has TRBV19 and TRBJ2-7; D ambiguous. V lost 4 bases and J 2 bases, leaving 15 bases between the germline ends. Germline CDR1 is LNHDA and CDR2 is SQIVND (reference sequence). The CDR3 is made up of 15 amino acids. The CDR3 DNA reads as TGTGCCAGTAGTAGGGAAGCAGGTCCTCCCTACGAGCAGTACTTC. Amino acids: CASSREAGPPYEQYF.

This clonotype appeared many times. The chain has TRBV12-3 or TRBV12-4 and TRBJ2-3; D ambiguous. The V end lost 7 bases, the J end lost 2 bases, and 7 bases lay between the germline ends. The CDR3 is made up of 12 amino acids. CDR3 bases: TGTGCCAGCACCCGGGCCACAGATACGCAGTATTTT. This gives the protein CASTRATDTQYF.

V usage is TRBV12-3 or TRBV12-4 and J usage is TRBJ2-7; TRBD1 might be the D (5 bases). V gave up 4 bases and J gave up 2 bases, with 9 bases separating them. CDR3 size: 13 residues. CDR3: CASSYLGPYEQYF. In DNA form, the CDR3 reads TGTGCCAGCAGTTACTTGGGGCCCTACGAGCAGTACTTC.

The rearrangement uses TRBV4-1 and TRBJ1-2; TRBD1 aligns across 11 bases. From germline, CDR1 is MGHRA and CDR2 YSYEKL. J was trimmed by 2 bases and V by 3 bases; bases with no gene match: 11. This CDR3 is built from 18 residues. The CDR3 DNA reads TGCGCCAGCAGCCAGATCGCGGACAGGGGGCAGGAGAACTATGGCTACACCTTC. This translates into CASSQIADRGQENYGYTF.

The rearrangement links TRBV9 to TRBJ2-1; 10 nucleotides line up with TRBD2. J gave up 4 bases and V 2 bases, and 6 bases lay outside the gene matches. In germline, CDR1 is SGDLS, CDR2 YYNGEE. CDR3 length equals 16 residues. The CDR3 region has the DNA TGTGCCAGCAGCGTTAGCGGGGGGATCCTTTACAATGAGCAGTTCTTC. It encodes CASSVSGGILYNEQFF.

The chain combines TRBV4-1 with TRBJ1-1, with D unclear. CDR1 and CDR2 (germline): MGHRA, YSYEKL. V dropped 0 bases and J dropped 0 bases, with 11 bases sitting between them. The CDR3 loop spans 16 amino acids. The CDR3 region is CASSQERVSMNTEAFF. Written as DNA, the CDR3 is TGCGCCAGCAGCCAAGAGAGGGTCAGCATGAACACTGAAGCTTTCTTT.

The chain carries TRBV6-1 and TRBJ2-1; D may be TRBD1 (5 bases). This CDR3 is 16 amino acids long. The germline V and J ends were trimmed by 3 bases and 2 bases, with 14 bases remaining between them. CDR1 and CDR2 (germline): MNHNS, SASEGT. The chain's CDR3 is CASSELTQGTYNEQFF. The CDR3 DNA reads as TGTGCCAGCAGTGAGCTGACGCAGGGCACCTACAATGAGCAGTTCTTC.